The T cell receptor (beta chain) described here comes from a study of blood T cells in healthy people across ages. Points from the study as a whole: Unsorted PBMC input precluded a conclusive naive versus antigen-experienced comparison.

Comments on this clonotype: Its specificity is not known.

A second PCR, run for roughly 7 to 12 cycles, used a sample-barcoded 5' primer plus a J-beta primer mix. A template-switch adaptor that had 12 random nucleotides put a tag on each cDNA molecule. TCRdb itself ran the 5' RACE reads through MiXCR, one entry per CDR3 protein. The data show hundreds of thousands of distinct CDR3 sequences, roughly 53% seen once. The receptor's source is an elderly man in good health. Sequencing used blood.

The CDR3 sequence: CATRTSGETQYF. As DNA, the CDR3 is TGTGCCACCCGGACTAGCGGGGAGACCCAGTACTTC. V usage is TRBV2 and J usage is TRBJ2-5, with TRBD2 matching over 11 bases. This CDR3 spans 12 amino acids. Losses at the gene ends were 10 bases for V and 5 bases for J; bases not matched to a gene: 3. The germline CDR1 and CDR2 sequences are SNHLY and FYNNEI.